The next 18 T cell receptor beta chains were all read from a single sample in a study of cytomegalovirus exposure and HLA in healthy donors. The PCR made use of 60 Vbeta and 13 Jbeta primers. Sequencing was performed with immunoSEQ multiplex PCR; in TCRdb, only in-frame clones are kept and a portion is missing. The table has under 200,000 clones, 75% to 85% seen once. Sequencing input: PBMCs. The receptors come from a male donor in good health and CMV-seropositive.

This clone was observed a single time. The V gene is TRBV11-2, the J gene TRBJ2-3; the D is unclear. This CDR3 has 15 amino acids. V was shortened by 2 bases and J by 2 bases, with 11 bases between the two germline ends. Germline lookup yields CDR1 SGHAT and CDR2 FQNNGV. CDR3 residues: CASSLPTQLTDTQYF. CDR3 coding DNA: TGTGCCAGCAGCTTACCAACCCAACTCACAGATACGCAGTATTTT.

The rearrangement uses TRBV30 and TRBJ1-1, with 7 bases aligning to TRBD1. The CDR3 is made up of 13 amino acids. Germline CDR1 reads GTSNPN; CDR2 reads SVGIG (reference sequence). V dropped 4 bases and J dropped 4; count of bases not matched to a gene: 6. The DNA of the CDR3 is TGTGCCTGGACTACAGGGGTCGGCACTGAAGCTTTCTTT. Amino acids: CAWTTGVGTEAFF. Based on the CDR3 plus reference TRBV30 and TRBJ1-1, the full variable domain is SQTIHQWPATLVQPVGSPLSLECTVEGTSNPNLYWYRQAAGRGLQLLFYSVGIGQISSEVPQNLSASRPQDRQFILSSKKLLLSDSGFYLCAWTTGVGTEAFFGQGTRLTVV.

The chain is built from TRBV6-1 and TRBJ1-6, with TRBD1 matching 9 bases. Germline V CDR1 and CDR2: MNHNS, SASEGT. V trimming: 5 bases; J trimming: 10 bases; junction bases outside the gene matches: 6. The CDR3 is made up of 14 amino acids. This chain's CDR3 is CASSFRTGESPLHF. The CDR3 coding sequence is TGTGCCAGCAGTTTTCGGACAGGGGAATCACCCCTCCACTTT.

The V and J genes are TRBV29-1 and TRBJ1-3, with a possible D match to TRBD1 (6 bases). The germline V gene encodes CDR1 SQVTM and CDR2 ANQGSEA. This CDR3 is 16 amino acids long. With 5 bases removed from V and 4 bases from J, the gap between germline ends came to 21 bases. In DNA, the CDR3 is TGCAGCGTTATCTTTGTCGGGGGGGCGCGAGGAAACACCATATATTTT. Translating it yields CSVIFVGGARGNTIYF.

This clone came up a few times. This chain uses TRBV2 with TRBJ1-1; D gene ambiguous. The CDR3 consists of 14 residues. Trimming pared 5 bases from V and 1 base from J, leaving 11 bases between. CDR1 is SNHLY and CDR2 is FYNNEI in the germline V gene. As DNA, the CDR3 is TGTGCCAGCAGTCTGAAAACGGGGAACACTGAAGCTTTCTTT. Protein sequence: CASSLKTGNTEAFF.

J is TRBJ2-4 and V is TRBV28; the match to TRBD1 covers 7 bases. Germline V gives CDR1 MDHEN, CDR2 SYDVKM. The CDR3 totals 18 residues. V gave up 0 bases and J gave up 4 bases; unmatched junction bases: 12. The CDR3 nucleotides read TGTGCCAGCAGTTTATGGGGGGCAGGGGGATCGGAGAAAAACATTCAGTACTTC. This gives the protein CASSLWGAGGSEKNIQYF.

This chain uses TRBV7-2 with TRBJ2-5, with 8 bases aligning to TRBD2. This CDR3 comprises 17 residues. Germline assignment: CDR1 SGHTA and CDR2 FQGNSA. The V gene end was trimmed by 2 bases and the J gene end by 5 bases; junction bases not matched to a gene: 13. CDR3 loop: CASSLLTGGPTLETQYF. For the CDR3, the DNA is TGTGCCAGCAGCTTATTAACGGGGGGGCCTACTTTGGAGACCCAGTACTTC.

V is TRBV6-6 and J is TRBJ2-5; 9 bases line up with TRBD2. Germline V gene lookup returns CDR1 MNHNY and CDR2 SVGAGI (reference sequence). CDR3 length equals 16 residues. The V gene end was trimmed by 7 bases and the J gene end by 0 bases; junction bases not matched to a gene: 9. CDR3 DNA: TGTGCCAGCATTAGTGGTCTAGCGGGGAACCAAGAGACCCAGTACTTC. Its translation: CASISGLAGNQETQYF.

V and J are TRBV27 and TRBJ1-5; 7 positions match TRBD1. V lost 8 bases to trimming and J lost 0 bases; unmatched junction nucleotides: 7. CDR1 MNHEY and CDR2 SMNVEV come from the germline V gene (reference sequence). CDR3 size: 15 residues. The CDR3 DNA follows: TGTGCCAGCTGTAAGGGGGCGAATAGCAATCAGCCCCAGCATTTT. Translating gives CASCKGANSNQPQHF.

V is TRBV5-1 and J is TRBJ1-6, with D maybe TRBD1 (6 bases). The CDR3 is 16 residues long. Germline CDR1 is SGHRS and CDR2 is YFSETQ. Trimming left V 2 bases short and J 2 bases short, with 11 bases between. CDR3 bases: TGCGCCAGCAGCTTAACAGGGCTACCCTATAATTCACCCCTCCACTTT. Protein: CASSLTGLPYNSPLHF.

This clone was recorded only once. V gene TRBV6-1 combines with J gene TRBJ2-3, with 7 nucleotides matching TRBD2. CDR1 and CDR2 (germline): MNHNS, SASEGT. Trimming cost V 1 base and J 4 bases; bases outside gene matches: 5. This CDR3 comprises 15 residues. CDR3 region: CASSEGPAGADTQYF. The CDR3 coding sequence is TGTGCCAGCAGTGAAGGACCGGCGGGGGCAGATACGCAGTATTTT.

This clone was seen once. This chain uses TRBV7-2 with TRBJ1-1, with D possibly matching TRBD1 (5 bases). Trimming cost V 5 bases and J 4 bases, with 17 bases left between them. The V gene's germline CDR1 is SGHTA and CDR2 FQGNSA. This CDR3 has 15 amino acids. In DNA, the CDR3 is TGTGCCAGCAGCCGTAACACGGGGCGGGGCACTGAAGCTTTCTTT. It specifies CASSRNTGRGTEAFF.

This chain joins TRBV9 and TRBJ2-7, with 9 bases identical to TRBD2. The CDR3 sequence is 14 residues long. V trimming: 7 bases; J trimming: 0 bases; junction bases outside the gene matches: 5. Germline CDR1 SGDLS, CDR2 YYNGEE. The CDR3 reads CASASGDSSYEQYF. CDR3 nucleotides: TGTGCCAGCGCTAGCGGGGACAGCTCCTACGAGCAGTACTTC.

The chain is built from TRBV12-5 and TRBJ1-1, with D unresolved. Germline lookup yields CDR1 LGHNT and CDR2 FRNRAP. The CDR3 loop spans 15 amino acids. The germline V and J ends were trimmed by 5 bases and 0 bases, with 13 bases remaining between them. CDR3: CASGRVAGMNTEAFF. CDR3 nucleotide sequence: TGTGCTAGTGGTAGGGTTGCGGGAATGAACACTGAAGCTTTCTTT.

This sequence joins TRBV7-9 and TRBJ2-7, with D possibly being TRBD2 (7 bases). The germline V gene has CDR1 SEHNR and CDR2 FQNEAQ (reference sequence). This CDR3 region has 16 residues. V was trimmed by 5 bases and J by 4 bases, leaving 21 bases between them. CDR3 coding DNA: TGTGCCAGCAGCCCACCCGGGGGGCGGGGTGATTACGAGCAGTACTTC. Encoded protein: CASSPPGGRGDYEQYF.

This clone was counted a few times. This chain links TRBV7-3 with TRBJ2-3, with 9 nucleotides matching TRBD2. Losses at the gene ends were 2 bases for V and 5 bases for J; bases not matched to a gene: 8. The CDR3 runs to 16 residues. Germline loops: CDR1 SGHTA, CDR2 FQGTGA. The CDR3 is CASSLLAGGPGDTQYF. The CDR3 region has the DNA TGTGCCAGCAGCTTACTCGCGGGGGGGCCAGGAGATACGCAGTATTTT. The variable domain in full, with the rest retrieved from reference TRBV7-3 and TRBJ2-3, is GAGVSQTPSNKVTEKGKYVELRCDPISGHTALYWYRQSLGQGPEFLIYFQGTGAADDSGLPNDRFFAVRPEGSVSTLKIQRTERGDSAVYLCASSLLAGGPGDTQYFGPGTRLTVL.

This clone turned up a few times. Only one base separates this from a far larger clonotype, so it likely reflects a read error. The V call is TRBV9, the J call TRBJ1-1; perhaps TRBD1 as D (6 bases). This CDR3 contains 13 residues. CDR1 and CDR2 (germline): SGDLS, YYNGEE. The V end was cut by 5 bases, the J end by 4 bases, with 12 bases between. The CDR3 loop reads CASSKQGATEAFF. For the CDR3, the DNA is TGTGCCAGCAGTAAACAGGGAGCCACTGAAGCTTTCTTT.

The chain uses TRBV7-2 and TRBJ1-2; D gene uncertain. V was trimmed by 5 bases and J by 0 bases, leaving 10 bases between them. Germline CDR1 reads SGHTA; CDR2 reads FQGNSA. This CDR3 has 14 residues. The CDR3 DNA sequence: TGTGCCAGCAGCCCCATTATAGCTAACTATGGCTACACCTTC. Protein: CASSPIIANYGYTF.